These 15 T cell receptor beta chains came from one sample sequenced in a study of vaccination and CD4 T cells after COVID-19. TCRdb processed the PCR reads anew with MiXCR; each CDR3 protein has one entry. The profile shows some 28,000 distinct CDR3 sequences, under 65% of them singletons. Time point given: late sampling 161 to 241 days after vaccination in three convalescent patients. The sequencing used CD4+ T cells from blood, collected about 7 months after SARS-CoV-2 vaccination. All receptors come from a human donor who had recovered from COVID-19.

The J gene is TRBJ2-6, the V gene TRBV20-1; 7 nucleotides line up with TRBD2. The trim removed 3 bases at V and 0 bases at J, leaving 8 bases unmatched. Germline values: CDR1 DFQATT, CDR2 SNEGSKA (reference sequence). The CDR3 spans 17 residues. The CDR3 loop reads CSARVASGSSGANVLTF. The CDR3, as DNA: TGCAGTGCTAGGGTGGCTAGCGGAAGCTCTGGGGCCAACGTCCTGACTTTC.

This clonotype was seen more than once but under ten times. The chain links TRBV11-1 to TRBJ2-3; TRBD2 aligns across 11 bases. CDR1 SGHAT and CDR2 FQDESV come from the germline V gene (reference sequence). The CDR3 totals 16 residues. V was pared by 5 bases and J by 0 bases, with 4 bases of the junction left unmatched. CDR3 residues: CASSVRTSGSTDTQYF. CDR3 nucleotide sequence: TGTGCCAGCAGCGTGCGGACTAGCGGGAGCACAGATACGCAGTATTTT.

The rearrangement joins TRBV7-9 to TRBJ1-1; weak D call: TRBD1 (5 bases). This CDR3 has 13 residues. Trimming removed 5 bases at V and 5 bases at J, with 12 bases between. Germline CDR1 reads SEHNR; CDR2 reads FQNEAQ (reference sequence). The CDR3: CASSLNGGTEAFF. CDR3 bases: TGTGCCAGCAGCCTGAATGGGGGTACTGAAGCTTTCTTT. The full variable domain, its missing parts supplied by reference TRBV7-9 and TRBJ1-1, is DTGVSQNPRHKITKRGQNVTFRCDPISEHNRLYWYRQTLGQGPEFLTYFQNEAQLEKSRLLSDRFSAERPKGSFSTLEIQRTEQGDSAMYLCASSLNGGTEAFFGQGTRLTVV.

This clonotype was counted between two and nine times. The chain is built from TRBV28 and TRBJ1-2, with D maybe TRBD1 (5 bases). The CDR3 length is 14 residues. Germline V gives CDR1 MDHEN, CDR2 SYDVKM. The germline V and J ends were trimmed by 2 bases and 6 bases, with 13 bases remaining between them. The CDR3 sequence: CASSLLGTRDGYTF. The CDR3 DNA sequence: TGTGCCAGCAGTTTACTAGGGACCAGGGATGGCTACACCTTC.

This clonotype was picked up a small number of times. This chain joins TRBV6-2 or TRBV6-3 and TRBJ2-5; D perhaps matches TRBD2 (5 bases). V was trimmed by 6 bases and J by 5 bases, leaving 13 bases between them. Germline V gives CDR1 MNHEY, CDR2 SVGEGT. The CDR3 extends over 13 amino acids. CDR3 in amino acids: CASRMGSWETQYF. CDR3 nucleotide sequence: TGTGCCAGCAGGATGGGGAGCTGGGAGACCCAGTACTTC.

This clonotype was counted a single time. The CDR3 region has the DNA TGTGCCAGCAGTTATACCGGGGGGACCTACGAGCAGTACTTC. Its translation: CASSYTGGTYEQYF. The chain carries TRBV27 and TRBJ2-7, with TRBD2 matching 7 bases. Germline CDR1 and CDR2: MNHEY and SMNVEV (reference sequence). The CDR3 has 14 amino acids. The V gene end was trimmed by 4 bases and the J gene end by 2 bases; junction bases not matched to a gene: 5.

J is TRBJ1-5 and V is TRBV28, with TRBD1 matching over 11 bases. Unmatched junction bases numbered 5, after V lost 6 bases and J lost 4 bases. This CDR3 is 15 amino acids long. Germline CDR1 and CDR2: MDHEN and SYDVKM. CDR3 residues: CASRVGTGGNQPQHF. The CDR3 nucleotides read TGTGCCAGCAGGGTGGGGACAGGGGGAAATCAGCCCCAGCATTTT.

The J gene is TRBJ1-1, the V gene TRBV7-8; D call uncertain. The CDR3 runs to 14 residues. Germline V lookup: CDR1 SGHVS, CDR2 FQNEAQ. Trimming shortened V by 1 base and J by 6 bases, and 12 bases separated the two germline ends. The CDR3 protein is CASSLEIGGPEAFF. DNA for the CDR3: TGTGCCAGCAGCTTAGAGATTGGAGGACCTGAAGCTTTCTTT.

This chain joins TRBV28 and TRBJ2-7; D not certain. The ends were cut back, 4 bases at V and 2 bases at J, with 9 bases in the middle. The CDR3 length is 13 residues. Germline CDR1 MDHEN, CDR2 SYDVKM. CDR3 DNA sequence: TGTGCCAGCAGTTCCAGTATGACCTACGAGCAGTACTTC. Translation gives CASSSSMTYEQYF.

This rearrangement joins TRBV6-1 to TRBJ2-1, with a tentative D call TRBD1 (6 bases). Germline lookup yields CDR1 MNHNS and CDR2 SASEGT. V shed 6 bases and J shed 7 bases, with 16 bases lying between them. CDR3 size: 14 residues. CDR3 loop: CASSLGAGMNEQFF. The CDR3 nucleotides read TGTGCCAGCAGCTTGGGGGCGGGCATGAATGAGCAGTTCTTC.

V usage is TRBV7-2 and J usage is TRBJ1-5; maybe TRBD1 (5 bases). CDR1 is SGHTA, CDR2 FQGNSA, per germline. Between the trimmed V and J ends, which lost 2 bases and 0 bases, there was a span of 8 bases. CDR3 length: 15 residues. The CDR3 reads CASSLRGYSNQPQHF. The DNA of the CDR3 is TGTGCCAGCAGCTTAAGGGGATATAGCAATCAGCCCCAGCATTTT.

The V call is TRBV6-5, the J call TRBJ2-1; D is perhaps TRBD1 or TRBD2 (6 bases each). The CDR3 sequence is 14 residues long. Trimming removed 2 bases from V and 6 bases from J, with 11 bases in between. The germline CDR1 and CDR2 sequences are MNHEY and SVGAGI. The CDR3 loop is CASSYLGGLNEQFF. In DNA, the CDR3 is TGTGCCAGCAGTTACCTAGGGGGACTCAATGAGCAGTTCTTC.

The genes are TRBV27 and TRBJ1-1, with D unresolved. The V end was cut by 4 bases, the J end by 3 bases, with 9 bases between. This CDR3 has 13 amino acids. Germline CDR1 is MNHEY and CDR2 is SMNVEV (reference sequence). The CDR3 coding sequence is TGTGCCAGCAGTTACGGGTGGGACACTGAAGCTTTCTTT. Its translation: CASSYGWDTEAFF.

This clonotype has just a few counts. This chain links TRBV20-1 with TRBJ2-5, with a tentative D call TRBD2 (6 bases). Germline V gene lookup returns CDR1 DFQATT and CDR2 SNEGSKA (reference sequence). The CDR3 spans 10 residues. Deletions cut 5 bases from V and 5 bases from J, with 6 bases between. The CDR3 region is CSAGRETQYF. CDR3 DNA: TGCAGTGCTGGGAGGGAGACCCAGTACTTC.

The gene calls are TRBV6-1 and TRBJ1-2, with 9 bases identical to TRBD1. This CDR3 region has 17 residues. Germline-derived CDR1 and CDR2 are MNHNS and SASEGT. J gave up 5 bases and V 6 bases, and 16 bases lay outside the gene matches. The CDR3 nucleotides read TGTGCCAGCAGCCGATACGGGACAGGGATGGATTTTTATGGCTACACCTTC. Protein product: CASSRYGTGMDFYGYTF.